This T cell receptor beta chain was found in a study of CD8+ T cells in alopecia areata. Notes on the study in general: There was only one nonresponder, so it was unclear how baseline CD8+ expansion relates to response. Higher clonality than in normal scalp was seen in lesional scalp, especially alopecia totalis/universalis. Persistence in scalp and blood during tofacitinib was observed for many expanded lesional clones.

Treatment meaning: oral pan-JAK inhibitor, 5-10 mg twice daily. As the sequencing template, cDNA was produced by extracting RNA and reverse transcribing it. Clones were read by immunoSEQ multiplex PCR, and TCRdb kept only the in-frame ones, dropping some. The profile shows around 180,000 clones, less than 65% of them singletons. Remarks on this clone: Its specificity is unknown. The sample has other DNA sequences that encode this CDR3 too.

Germline CDR1 and CDR2: SGHTA and FQGNSA. The V end was cut by 1 base, the J end by 0 bases, with 10 bases between. The CDR3 is 15 residues long. Sequences were derived from CD4+ T cells sorted from blood, sampled at week 24, from a patient treated with tofacitinib. This chain uses TRBV7-2 with TRBJ2-7; tentative D call: TRBD2 (5 bases). The TCR comes from a human donor with alopecia areata. In DNA, the CDR3 is TGTGCCAGCAGCTTAGGAGGGAAACGCTCCTACGAGCAGTACTTC. The encoded protein is CASSLGGKRSYEQYF.